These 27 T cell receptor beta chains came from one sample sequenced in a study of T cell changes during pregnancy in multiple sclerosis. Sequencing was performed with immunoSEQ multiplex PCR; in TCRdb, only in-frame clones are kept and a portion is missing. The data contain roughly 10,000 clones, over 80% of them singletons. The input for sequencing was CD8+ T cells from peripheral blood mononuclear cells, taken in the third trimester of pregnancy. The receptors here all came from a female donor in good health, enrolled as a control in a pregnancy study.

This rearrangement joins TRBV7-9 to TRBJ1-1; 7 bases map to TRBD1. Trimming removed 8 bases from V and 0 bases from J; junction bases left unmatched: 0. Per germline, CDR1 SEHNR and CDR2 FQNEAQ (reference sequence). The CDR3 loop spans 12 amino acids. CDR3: CASGTVNTEAFF. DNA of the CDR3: TGTGCCAGCGGGACAGTGAACACTGAAGCTTTCTTT.

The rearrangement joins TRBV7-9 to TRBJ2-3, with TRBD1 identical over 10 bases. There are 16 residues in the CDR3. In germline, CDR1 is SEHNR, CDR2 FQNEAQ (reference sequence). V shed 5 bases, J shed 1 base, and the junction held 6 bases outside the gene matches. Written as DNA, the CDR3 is TGTGCCAGCAGCGAAAGGACAGGGGGGGGCACAGATACGCAGTATTTT. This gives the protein CASSERTGGGTDTQYF.

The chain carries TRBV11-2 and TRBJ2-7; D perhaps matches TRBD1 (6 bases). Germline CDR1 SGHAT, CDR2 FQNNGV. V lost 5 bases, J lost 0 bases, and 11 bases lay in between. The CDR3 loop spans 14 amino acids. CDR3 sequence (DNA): TGTGCCAGCAGCCGTACAGGGCTCTCCTACGAGCAGTACTTC. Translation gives CASSRTGLSYEQYF.

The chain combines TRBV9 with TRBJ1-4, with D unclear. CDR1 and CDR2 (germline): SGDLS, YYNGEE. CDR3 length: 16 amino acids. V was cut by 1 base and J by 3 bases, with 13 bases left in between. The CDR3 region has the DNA TGTGCCAGCAGCGTATCCGAGGAGGCAGCTAATGAAAAACTGTTTTTT. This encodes CASSVSEEAANEKLFF.

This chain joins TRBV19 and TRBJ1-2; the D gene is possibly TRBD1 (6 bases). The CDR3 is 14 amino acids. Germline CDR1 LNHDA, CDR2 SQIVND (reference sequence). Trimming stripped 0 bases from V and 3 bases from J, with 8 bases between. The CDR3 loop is CASSIEGADYGYTF. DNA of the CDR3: TGTGCCAGTAGTATAGAGGGGGCGGACTATGGCTACACCTTC.

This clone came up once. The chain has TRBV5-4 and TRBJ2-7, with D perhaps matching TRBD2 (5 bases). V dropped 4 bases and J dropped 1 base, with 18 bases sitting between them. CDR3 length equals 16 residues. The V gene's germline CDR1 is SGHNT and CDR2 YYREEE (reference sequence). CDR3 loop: CASSPFGVSVSYEQYF. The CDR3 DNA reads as TGTGCCAGCAGCCCGTTTGGGGTTAGCGTGTCCTACGAGCAGTACTTC.

The DNA for the CDR3 is TGTGCCAGCAGTCCAACTAGCGGGAGTGGAGCAGATACGCAGTATTTT. This translates into CASSPTSGSGADTQYF. The V gene is TRBV6-4, the J gene TRBJ2-3; 11 nucleotides match TRBD2. Trimming at V came to 5 bases and at J to 4 bases, leaving 8 bases not matched to a gene. Germline lookup yields CDR1 MRHNA and CDR2 SNTAGT. The CDR3 covers 16 residues.

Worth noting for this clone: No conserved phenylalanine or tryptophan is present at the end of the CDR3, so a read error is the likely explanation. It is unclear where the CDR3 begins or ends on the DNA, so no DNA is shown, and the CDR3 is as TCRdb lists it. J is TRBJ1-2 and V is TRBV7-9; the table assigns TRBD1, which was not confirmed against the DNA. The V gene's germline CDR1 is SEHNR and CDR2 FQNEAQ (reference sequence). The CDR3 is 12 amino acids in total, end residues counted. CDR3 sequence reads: CASSSPGQHTSI.

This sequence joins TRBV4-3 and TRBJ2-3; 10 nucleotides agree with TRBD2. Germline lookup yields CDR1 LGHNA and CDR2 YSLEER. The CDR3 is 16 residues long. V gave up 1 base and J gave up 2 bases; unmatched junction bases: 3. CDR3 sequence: CASSQGLAGVTDTQYF. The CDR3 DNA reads TGCGCCAGCAGCCAAGGGCTAGCGGGGGTCACAGATACGCAGTATTTT.

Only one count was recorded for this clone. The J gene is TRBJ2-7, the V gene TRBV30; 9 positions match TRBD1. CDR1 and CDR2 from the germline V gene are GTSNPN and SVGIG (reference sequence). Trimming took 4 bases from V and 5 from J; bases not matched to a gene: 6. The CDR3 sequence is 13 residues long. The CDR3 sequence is CAWNPGQGDEQYF. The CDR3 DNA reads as TGTGCCTGGAACCCGGGACAGGGAGACGAGCAGTACTTC.

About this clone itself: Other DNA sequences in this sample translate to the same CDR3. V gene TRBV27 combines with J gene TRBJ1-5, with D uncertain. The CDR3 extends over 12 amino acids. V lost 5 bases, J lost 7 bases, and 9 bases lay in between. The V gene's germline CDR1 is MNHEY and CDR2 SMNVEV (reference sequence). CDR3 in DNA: TGTGCCAGCAGTCCCACGGGGCAGCCCCAGCATTTT. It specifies CASSPTGQPQHF.

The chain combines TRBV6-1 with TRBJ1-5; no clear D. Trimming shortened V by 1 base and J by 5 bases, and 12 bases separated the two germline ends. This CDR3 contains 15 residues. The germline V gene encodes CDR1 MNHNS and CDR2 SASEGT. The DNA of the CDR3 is TGTGCCAGCAGTGAAGTGCCTGAGGGTCATCAGCCCCAGCATTTT. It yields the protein CASSEVPEGHQPQHF.

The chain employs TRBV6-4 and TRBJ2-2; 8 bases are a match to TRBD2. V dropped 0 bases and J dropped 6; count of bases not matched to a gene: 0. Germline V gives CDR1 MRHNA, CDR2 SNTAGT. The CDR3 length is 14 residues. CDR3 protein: CASSDSAGAGELFF. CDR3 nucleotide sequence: TGTGCCAGCAGTGACTCAGCGGGGGCCGGGGAGCTGTTTTTT.

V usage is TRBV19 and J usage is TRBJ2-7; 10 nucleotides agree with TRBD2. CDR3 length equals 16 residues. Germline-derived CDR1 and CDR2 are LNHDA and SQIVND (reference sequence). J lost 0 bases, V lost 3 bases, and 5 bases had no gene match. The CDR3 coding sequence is TGTGCCAGTAGTATGGCTAGCGGGAGCGTCTCCTACGAGCAGTACTTC. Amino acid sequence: CASSMASGSVSYEQYF.

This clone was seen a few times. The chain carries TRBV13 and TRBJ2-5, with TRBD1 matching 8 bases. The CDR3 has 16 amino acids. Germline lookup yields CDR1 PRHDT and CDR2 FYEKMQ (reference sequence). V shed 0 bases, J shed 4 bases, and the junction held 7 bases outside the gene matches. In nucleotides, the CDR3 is TGTGCCAGCAGCTTAGGGACAGGGGTGTTGAGAGAGACCCAGTACTTC. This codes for CASSLGTGVLRETQYF.

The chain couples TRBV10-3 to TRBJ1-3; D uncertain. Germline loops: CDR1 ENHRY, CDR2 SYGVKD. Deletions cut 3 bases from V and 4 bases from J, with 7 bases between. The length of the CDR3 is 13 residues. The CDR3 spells CAISDGRGNTIYF. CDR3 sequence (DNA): TGTGCCATCAGTGATGGCAGAGGAAACACCATATATTTT.

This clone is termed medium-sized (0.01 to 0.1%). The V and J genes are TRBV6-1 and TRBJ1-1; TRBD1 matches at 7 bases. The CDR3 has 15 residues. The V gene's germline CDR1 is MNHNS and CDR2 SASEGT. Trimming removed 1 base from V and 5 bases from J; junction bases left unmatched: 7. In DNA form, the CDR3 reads TGTGCCAGCAGTGAAGGGACAGGATCGGCAACTGAAGCTTTCTTT. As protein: CASSEGTGSATEAFF.

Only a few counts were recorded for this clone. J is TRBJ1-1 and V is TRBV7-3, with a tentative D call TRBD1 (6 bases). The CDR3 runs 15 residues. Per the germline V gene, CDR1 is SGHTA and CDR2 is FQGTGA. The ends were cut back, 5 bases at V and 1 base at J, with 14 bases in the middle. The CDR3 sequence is CASSRNGGANTEAFF. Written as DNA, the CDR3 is TGTGCCAGCAGCCGCAACGGGGGGGCGAACACTGAAGCTTTCTTT.

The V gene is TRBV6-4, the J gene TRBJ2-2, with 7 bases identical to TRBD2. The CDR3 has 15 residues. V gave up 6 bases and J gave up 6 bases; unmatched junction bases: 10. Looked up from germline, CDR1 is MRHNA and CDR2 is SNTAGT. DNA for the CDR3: TGTGCCAGCAGCCCAGTCGGGACTACCTCCGGGGAGCTGTTTTTT. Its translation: CASSPVGTTSGELFF.

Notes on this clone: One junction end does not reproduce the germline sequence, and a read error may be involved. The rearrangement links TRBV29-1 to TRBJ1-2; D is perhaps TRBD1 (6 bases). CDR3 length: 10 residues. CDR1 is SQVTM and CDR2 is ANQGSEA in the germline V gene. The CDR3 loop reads CSVEMGHLAF. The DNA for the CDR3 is TGCAGCGTTGAGATGGGACACCTCGCCTTC.

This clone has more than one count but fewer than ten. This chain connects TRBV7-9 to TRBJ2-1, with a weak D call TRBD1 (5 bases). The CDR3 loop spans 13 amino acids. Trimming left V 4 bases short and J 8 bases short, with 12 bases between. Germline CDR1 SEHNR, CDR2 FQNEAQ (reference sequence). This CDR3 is CASSSTGKDEQFF. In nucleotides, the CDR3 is TGTGCCAGCAGCTCCACAGGAAAGGATGAGCAGTTCTTC.

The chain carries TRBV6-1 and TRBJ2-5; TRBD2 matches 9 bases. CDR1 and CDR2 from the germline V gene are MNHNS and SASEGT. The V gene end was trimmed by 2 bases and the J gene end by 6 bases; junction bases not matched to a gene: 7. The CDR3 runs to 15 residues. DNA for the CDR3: TGTGCCAGCAGTGAAAAGGCGGGAGGGGCGCAGACCCAGTACTTC. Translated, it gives CASSEKAGGAQTQYF.

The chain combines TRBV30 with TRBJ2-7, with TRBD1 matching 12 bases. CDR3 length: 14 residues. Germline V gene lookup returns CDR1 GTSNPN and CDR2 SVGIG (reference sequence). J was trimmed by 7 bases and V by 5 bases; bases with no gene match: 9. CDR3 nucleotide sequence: TGTGCCTGGTGGAAGGGACAGGGGGCTGAAGAGCAGTACTTC. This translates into CAWWKGQGAEEQYF.

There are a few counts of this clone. Here the CDR3 DNA reads TGTGCCAGCAGCGTCGGGACAGGGAGTGGCTACACCTTC. Its protein is CASSVGTGSGYTF. The chain recombines TRBV7-9 with TRBJ1-2; 9 nucleotides line up with TRBD1. The length of the CDR3 is 13 residues. In germline, CDR1 is SEHNR, CDR2 FQNEAQ (reference sequence). With V trimmed by 5 bases and J by 7 bases, 5 bases remained unmatched.

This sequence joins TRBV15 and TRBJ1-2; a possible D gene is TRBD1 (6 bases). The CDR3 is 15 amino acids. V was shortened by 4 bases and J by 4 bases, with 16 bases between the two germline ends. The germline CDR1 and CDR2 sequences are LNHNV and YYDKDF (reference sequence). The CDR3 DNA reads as TGTGCCACCAGCATCGACAGGCTTACGCTCTATGGCTACACCTTC. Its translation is CATSIDRLTLYGYTF.

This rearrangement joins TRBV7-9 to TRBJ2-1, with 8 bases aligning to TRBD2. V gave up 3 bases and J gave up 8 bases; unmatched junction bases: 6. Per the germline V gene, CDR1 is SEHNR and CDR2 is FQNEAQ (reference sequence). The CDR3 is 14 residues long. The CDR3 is CASSFGGRLYEQFF. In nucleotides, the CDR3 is TGTGCCAGCAGCTTTGGCGGGAGGTTGTATGAGCAGTTCTTC.

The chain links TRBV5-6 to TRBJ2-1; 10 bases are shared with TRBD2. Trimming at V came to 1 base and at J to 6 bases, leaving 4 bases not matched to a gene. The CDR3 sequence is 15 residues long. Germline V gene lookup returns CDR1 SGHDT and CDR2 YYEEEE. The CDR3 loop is CASSLISGGPNEQFF. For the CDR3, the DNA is TGTGCCAGCAGCTTGATTAGCGGGGGGCCCAATGAGCAGTTCTTC.